This T cell receptor beta chain was profiled in a study of T cell changes during pregnancy in multiple sclerosis. There are 16 residues in the CDR3. Germline lookup yields CDR1 SGHNT and CDR2 YENEEA. V was trimmed by 5 bases and J by 5 bases, leaving 19 bases between them. Some clones are missing from TCRdb's copy, which holds only in-frame ones; the method was immunoSEQ multiplex PCR. The data hold roughly 75,000 clones, with around 92% observed a single time. This chain uses TRBV11-3 with TRBJ2-1; D perhaps matches TRBD1 (6 bases). This sample comprised peripheral blood, obtained in the third trimester of pregnancy. The sequence was collected from a female donor in good health, enrolled as a control in a pregnancy study. As DNA, the CDR3 is TGTGCCAGCAGCCCCCGTGGGGGACAAATTCACAATGAGCAGTTCTTC. This codes for CASSPRGGQIHNEQFF.